This TCR beta chain was recovered during a study of blood T cell repertoires in COVID-19. About the study: From the United States, Italy and Spain came samples of acute and convalescent COVID-19.

Per germline, CDR1 SGHRS and CDR2 YFSETQ. The CDR3 runs to 15 residues. V lost 0 bases to trimming and J lost 4 bases, with 13 bases between them. Only in-frame clones appear in the TCRdb table, and some are missing; sequencing was by immunoSEQ multiplex PCR. The sample contains some 350,000 clones, around 87% of which appear only once. The rearrangement links TRBV5-1 to TRBJ1-1; D is unclear. Source material: peripheral blood. The sequence was collected from a woman aged 45-60 years with COVID-19, enrolled during active disease. The CDR3 reads CASSLVASTGTEAFF. The DNA of the CDR3 is TGCGCCAGCAGCTTGGTAGCATCAACGGGCACTGAAGCTTTCTTT.